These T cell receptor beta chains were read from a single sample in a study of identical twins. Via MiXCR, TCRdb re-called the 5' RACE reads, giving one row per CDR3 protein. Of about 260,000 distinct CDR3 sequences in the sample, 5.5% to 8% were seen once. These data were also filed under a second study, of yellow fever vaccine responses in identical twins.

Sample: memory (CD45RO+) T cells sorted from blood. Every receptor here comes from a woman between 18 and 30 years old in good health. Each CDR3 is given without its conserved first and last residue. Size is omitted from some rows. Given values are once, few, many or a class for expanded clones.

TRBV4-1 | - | ASSQVGGVGSPLH
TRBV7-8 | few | ASSLASYGTEQY
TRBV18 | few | ASSPPDTSGNYEQY
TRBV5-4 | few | ASSSKTSGRANEQF
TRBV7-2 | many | ASSLGGAQSNQPQH
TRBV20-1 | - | CARVGRGNYNEQF
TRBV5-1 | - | ASSLGASGTFSEQF
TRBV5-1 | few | ASSHGGTGSNEQF
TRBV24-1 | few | ATSDLYREDTQY
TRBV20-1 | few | SARAVGQGKNQPQH